This TCR beta chain originates from a study of blood T cell repertoires in COVID-19. Background on the study: Spain, Italy and the United States supplied samples that represented acute and convalescent COVID-19. PBMCs, B-cell-depleted T cells, or T cells provided the cDNA or gDNA that made up the material.

The CDR3 totals 14 residues. V was cut by 4 bases and J by 6 bases, with 14 bases left in between. Germline loops: CDR1 SGHNT, CDR2 YYREEE (reference sequence). Per the authors' pipeline: Nucleated cell counts were estimated from reference gene primer amplification. Assay used: immunoSEQ multiplex PCR; TCRdb lists only in-frame clones, some missing. That table supplies the V and J calls and clone size; D and trimming were determined from the DNA. The sample gives some 100,000 clones, roughly nine tenths of which show up once; about 9.4% is in the top ten. The clonotype comes from a man aged 45 to 65 with acute or convalescent COVID-19. The specimen sequenced was peripheral blood. The chain employs TRBV5-4 and TRBJ2-4; D is possibly TRBD2 (5 bases). DNA of the CDR3: TGTGCCAGCAGCCCACCTGGAGCGGTAAACATTCAGTACTTC. Amino acid sequence: CASSPPGAVNIQYF.